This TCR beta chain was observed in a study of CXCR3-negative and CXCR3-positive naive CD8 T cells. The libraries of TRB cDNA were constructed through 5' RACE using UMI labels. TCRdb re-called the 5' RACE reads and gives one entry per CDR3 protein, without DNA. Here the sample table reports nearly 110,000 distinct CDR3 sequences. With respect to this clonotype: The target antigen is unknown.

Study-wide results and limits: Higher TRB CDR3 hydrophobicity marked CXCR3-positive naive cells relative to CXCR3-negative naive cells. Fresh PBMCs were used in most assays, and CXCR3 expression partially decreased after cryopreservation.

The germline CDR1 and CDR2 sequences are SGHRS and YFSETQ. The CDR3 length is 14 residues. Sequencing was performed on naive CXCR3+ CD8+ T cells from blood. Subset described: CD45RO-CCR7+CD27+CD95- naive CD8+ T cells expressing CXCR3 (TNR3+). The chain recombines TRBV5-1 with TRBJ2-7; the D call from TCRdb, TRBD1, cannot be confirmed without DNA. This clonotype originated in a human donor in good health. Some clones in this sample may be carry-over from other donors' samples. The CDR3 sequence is CASSGETTGYEQYF.